The 14 T cell receptor beta chains in this list originate from one sample, sequenced in a study of T-cell memory formation after mild COVID-19. A single record per CDR3 protein comes from TCRdb applying MiXCR to the 5' RACE reads. The table includes approximately 480,000 distinct CDR3 sequences, 15% to 20% detected once. Sequences were obtained from PBMCs or a T cell subset sorted from them (not recorded which). Source of these receptors: an adult woman who had mild COVID-19 (a few samples of this study predate the infection). Cell type and time point are not known.

This chain links TRBV3-1 with TRBJ1-4; D is uncertain. Germline CDR1 reads LGHDT; CDR2 reads YNNKEL (reference sequence). The V gene lost 3 bases and the J gene lost 6 bases, with 11 bases spanning the gap. The CDR3 is 14 residues long. The CDR3 loop is CASSHQLEDEKLFF. Written as DNA, the CDR3 is TGTGCCAGCAGCCATCAATTAGAAGATGAAAAACTGTTTTTT.

The chain carries TRBV9 and TRBJ1-4; D might be TRBD1 (6 bases). CDR1 and CDR2 (germline): SGDLS, YYNGEE. The V end lost 2 bases, the J end lost 8 bases, and 16 bases lay between the germline ends. The CDR3 length is 15 residues. The CDR3 coding sequence is TGTGCCAGCAGCGTTAGGACGGGGGCTGGCGAAAAACTGTTTTTT. Translating gives CASSVRTGAGEKLFF.

The genes are TRBV5-6 and TRBJ1-1; D is perhaps TRBD1 (6 bases). The V gene lost 5 bases and the J gene lost 6 bases, with 17 bases spanning the gap. This CDR3 has 14 residues. The germline gives CDR1 SGHDT, CDR2 YYEEEE. DNA of the CDR3: TGTGCCAGCAGGGCGGCCAGGGGAAGGGCTGAAGCTTTCTTT. It specifies CASRAARGRAEAFF.

This clonotype was found a few times. The chain combines TRBV7-9 with TRBJ1-1; D not certain. The germline V gene encodes CDR1 SEHNR and CDR2 FQNEAQ (reference sequence). Trimming cost V 4 bases and J 1 base, with 13 bases left between them. This CDR3 comprises 15 residues. The CDR3 loop reads CASSSPYRKNTEAFF. The DNA of the CDR3 is TGTGCCAGCAGCTCCCCTTACAGAAAGAACACTGAAGCTTTCTTT.

This chain links TRBV27 with TRBJ2-7, with TRBD1 identical over 9 bases. V lost 5 bases to trimming and J lost 4 bases; unmatched junction nucleotides: 9. Germline CDR1 is MNHEY and CDR2 is SMNVEV (reference sequence). CDR3 length: 15 amino acids. The CDR3 is CASSIQGASSYEQYF. For the CDR3, the DNA is TGTGCCAGCAGTATACAGGGGGCGTCCTCTTACGAGCAGTACTTC.

This sequence joins TRBV3-1 and TRBJ1-2; D uncertain. This CDR3 has 14 residues. Germline V gene lookup returns CDR1 LGHDT and CDR2 YNNKEL (reference sequence). Between the trimmed V and J ends, which lost 2 bases and 3 bases, there was a span of 10 bases. CDR3 nucleotides: TGTGCCAGCAGCCAATTTTCTGCGGACTATGGCTACACCTTC. Translated, it gives CASSQFSADYGYTF.

The chain uses TRBV7-2 and TRBJ2-3, with 7 positions matching TRBD2. The CDR3 consists of 15 residues. The V gene's germline CDR1 is SGHTA and CDR2 FQGNSA. The trim removed 4 bases at V and 2 bases at J, leaving 6 bases unmatched. In DNA form, the CDR3 reads TGTGCCAGCAGCTCCCGGGACTACCACACAGATACGCAGTATTTT. The encoded protein is CASSSRDYHTDTQYF.

This clonotype turned up a few times. The rearrangement joins TRBV20-1 to TRBJ1-1; D gene unclear. With 3 bases removed from V and 3 bases from J, the gap between germline ends came to 17 bases. CDR3 size: 15 residues. CDR1 is DFQATT, CDR2 SNEGSKA, per germline (reference sequence). The CDR3 loop reads CSASLGLAMDTEAFF. The CDR3 DNA reads as TGCAGTGCTAGTCTGGGGTTAGCTATGGACACTGAAGCTTTCTTT.

CDR3 sequence reads: CASTLQGKNTEAFF. In nucleotides, the CDR3 is TGTGCCAGCACCCTACAGGGGAAGAACACTGAAGCTTTCTTT. The chain combines TRBV6-5 with TRBJ1-1; 7 bases agree with TRBD1. CDR1 and CDR2 (germline): MNHEY, SVGAGI. CDR3 length: 14 residues. The V gene end was trimmed by 7 bases and the J gene end by 1 base; junction bases not matched to a gene: 6.

A few counts support this clonotype. The chain uses TRBV4-1 and TRBJ2-1; TRBD1 or TRBD2 may be the D gene (5 bases each). CDR3 length equals 12 residues. V dropped 9 bases and J dropped 8 bases, with 14 bases sitting between them. CDR1 MGHRA and CDR2 YSYEKL come from the germline V gene. Here the CDR3 DNA reads TGCGCCAGTCGGGGCAGGGTGGATGAGCAGTTCTTC. This sequence encodes CASRGRVDEQFF.

This clonotype was counted between two and nine times. This sequence joins TRBV20-1 and TRBJ2-7, with 12 bases aligning to TRBD2. CDR1 and CDR2 (germline): DFQATT, SNEGSKA (reference sequence). Unmatched junction bases numbered 4, after V lost 1 base and J lost 3 bases. This CDR3 has 15 amino acids. For the CDR3, the DNA is TGCAGTGCTAGAGGGCGGACTAGCGGGAACTACGAGCAGTACTTC. It encodes CSARGRTSGNYEQYF.

This clonotype was seen a handful of times. This chain joins TRBV9 and TRBJ2-3, with 9 bases that match TRBD2. V gave up 4 bases and J gave up 4 bases; unmatched junction bases: 7. CDR3 length: 15 residues. CDR1 and CDR2 (germline): SGDLS, YYNGEE. The CDR3 is CASSLRLAESDTQYF. Here the CDR3 DNA reads TGTGCCAGCAGCCTGCGACTAGCGGAATCAGATACGCAGTATTTT.

Only a few counts were recorded for this clonotype. The CDR3 is CASLGTGGSDTQYF. CDR3 coding DNA: TGCGCCAGCCTCGGGACAGGGGGGTCAGATACGCAGTATTTT. The chain recombines TRBV5-1 with TRBJ2-3, with 11 nucleotides matching TRBD1. In germline, CDR1 is SGHRS, CDR2 YFSETQ. This CDR3 comprises 14 residues. Unmatched junction bases numbered 5, after V lost 7 bases and J lost 4 bases.

A few counts support this clonotype. The genes are TRBV7-9 and TRBJ2-1, with 10 positions matching TRBD1. Germline lookup yields CDR1 SEHNR and CDR2 FQNEAQ (reference sequence). V lost 6 bases to trimming and J lost 7 bases; unmatched junction nucleotides: 3. The CDR3 length is 13 residues. CDR3 sequence (DNA): TGTGCCAGCAGGTCGGGACAGGGGAATGAGCAGTTCTTC. This gives the protein CASRSGQGNEQFF.